Listed below are T cell receptor beta chains from one sample, sequenced in a study of T cell responses to AZD1222 COVID-19 vaccine. The assay was immunoSEQ multiplex PCR, and TCRdb's table has in-frame clones only and misses some. The sample holds about 120,000 clones, 88% seen once. Specimen: peripheral blood, collected on day 0 of AZD1222 vaccination. The receptor set was obtained from an adult in good health. The CDR3 runs from the conserved cysteine through the conserved F or W. The D gene is left open where the match is weak. A clone size is listed for some rows: how often the clone was seen (once, few, many), or a class if it is expanded.

>-|TRBV6-4|-|TRBJ2-3
CASSDTGWDTQYF
TGTGCCAGCAGTGACACAGGGTGGGATACGCAGTATTTT
>TRBD1|TRBV10-3|-|TRBJ1-1
CAISESGNRGKAFF
TGTGCCATCAGTGAGTCTGGGAACAGGGGGAAAGCTTTCTTT
>-|TRBV7-3|-|TRBJ1-1
CASSQGGIDDTEAFF
TGTGCCAGCAGCCAGGGTGGGATCGACGACACTGAAGCTTTCTTT
>-|TRBV29-1|once|TRBJ2-1
CSVEWPEGAANEQFF
TGCAGCGTTGAATGGCCCGAGGGTGCGGCCAATGAGCAGTTCTTC
>TRBD1|TRBV19|-|TRBJ1-2
CASSILGDRAGYGYTF
TGTGCCAGTAGTATATTGGGGGACAGGGCGGGCTATGGCTACACCTTC
>-|TRBV7-9|-|TRBJ2-6
CASSRSGANVLTF
TGTGCCAGCAGCCGCTCTGGGGCCAACGTCCTGACTTTC
>-|TRBV13|once|TRBJ2-5
CASSFRDGSETQYF
TGTGCCAGCAGCTTCCGGGACGGGAGCGAGACCCAGTACTTC
>TRBD2|TRBV5-1|-|TRBJ2-3
CASSLGSGGGADTQYF
TGCGCCAGCAGCTTGGGGAGCGGGGGGGGCGCCGATACGCAGTATTTT
>TRBD1|TRBV14|-|TRBJ1-2
CASSQGQGYGYTF
TGTGCCAGCAGCCAAGGACAGGGGTATGGCTACACCTTC
>-|TRBV7-9|-|TRBJ1-2
CASSSSGTNYGYTF
TGTGCCAGCAGCTCATCCGGGACAAACTATGGCTACACCTTC
>-|TRBV9|once|TRBJ2-5
CASSVGGGAYQETQYF
TGTGCCAGCAGCGTAGGAGGGGGGGCGTACCAAGAGACCCAGTACTTC
>TRBD1|TRBV7-9|-|TRBJ1-1
CASVGQGNTEAFF
TGTGCCAGCGTTGGACAGGGGAACACTGAAGCTTTCTTT
>TRBD1|TRBV2|-|TRBJ1-5
CASSGGQGSWYNQPQHF
TGTGCCAGCAGCGGGGGACAGGGGTCGTGGTATAATCAGCCCCAGCATTTT
>-|TRBV14|-|TRBJ1-3
CASSPPGFFILYF
TGTGCCAGCAGCCCGCCAGGGTTTTTTATCCTATATTTT
>TRBD1|TRBV24-1|-|TRBJ1-5
CATSEGGQNQPQHF
TGTGCCACCAGTGAAGGGGGCCAGAATCAGCCCCAGCATTTT
>-|TRBV13|-|TRBJ1-2
CASSLGGYGYTF
TGTGCCAGCAGCTTGGGGGGCTATGGCTACACCTTC
>-|TRBV15|-|TRBJ2-7
CATSRASYYEQYF
TGTGCCACCAGCAGAGCAAGCTACTACGAGCAGTACTTC
>-|TRBV24-1|-|TRBJ2-4
CATAGSAGLAKNIQYF
TGTGCCACCGCCGGTAGTGCGGGGTTAGCCAAAAACATTCAGTACTTC
>TRBD1|TRBV7-2|-|TRBJ1-4
CASSYFGTGDEKLFF
TGTGCCAGCAGCTACTTCGGGACAGGGGATGAAAAACTGTTTTTT
>-|TRBV21-1|once|TRBJ1-1
CASTLGKTNTEAFF
TGTGCCAGCACCCTAGGGAAGACGAACACTGAAGCTTTCTTT
>TRBD2|TRBV3-1/TRBV3-2|-|TRBJ2-1
CASSQDRLAGVGEQFF
TGTGCCAGCAGCCAAGATCGGCTAGCGGGGGTTGGGGAGCAGTTCTTC